These 25 T cell receptor beta chains share one sample of origin, sequenced in a study of memory CD4+ T cells and cytomegalovirus serostatus. The sort gate was single viable CD3+CD4+CD8-CD45RO+ cells for memory CD4+ T cells. Only in-frame clones appear in the TCRdb table, and some are missing; sequencing was by immunoSEQ multiplex PCR. This table holds about 25,000 clones, 75% to 85% found once. Material for sequencing was memory CD4+ T cells from blood. Every receptor here comes from an adult in good health and CMV-seronegative.

This clone came up a few times. The V call is TRBV7-9, the J call TRBJ1-1, with 9 positions matching TRBD1. V shed 3 bases, J shed 6 bases, and the junction held 5 bases outside the gene matches. The CDR3 totals 14 residues. Looked up from germline, CDR1 is SEHNR and CDR2 is FQNEAQ (reference sequence). This chain's CDR3 is CASSFSTGGAEAFF. The DNA for the CDR3 is TGTGCCAGCAGCTTTTCGACAGGGGGTGCTGAAGCTTTCTTT. Variable domain in full (rest from reference TRBV7-9 and TRBJ1-1): DTGVSQNPRHKITKRGQNVTFRCDPISEHNRLYWYRQTLGQGPEFLTYFQNEAQLEKSRLLSDRFSAERPKGSFSTLEIQRTEQGDSAMYLCASSFSTGGAEAFFGQGTRLTVV.

This clone showed up just once. V and J are TRBV28 and TRBJ1-5, with D unclear. In germline, CDR1 is MDHEN, CDR2 SYDVKM. Between the trimmed V and J ends, which lost 2 bases and 1 base, there was a span of 6 bases. This CDR3 has 14 amino acids. The CDR3 sequence is CASSLQQSNQPQHF. CDR3 coding DNA: TGTGCCAGCAGTTTACAGCAAAGCAATCAGCCCCAGCATTTT.

In its sample, this clone was seen once. The rearrangement joins TRBV7-6 to TRBJ2-4, with TRBD1 as a possible D gene (5 bases). V was pared by 5 bases and J by 8 bases, with 13 bases between. The CDR3 runs 13 residues. Germline CDR1 SGHVS, CDR2 FNYEAQ. CDR3 sequence (DNA): TGTGCCAGCAGCCCCCTGGGGCGGCACATTCAGTACTTC. Translated, it gives CASSPLGRHIQYF.

The rearrangement links TRBV5-8 to TRBJ2-3; D ambiguous. Germline-derived CDR1 and CDR2 are SGHTS and YDEGEE. V gave up 1 base and J gave up 1 base, with 10 bases separating them. The CDR3 contains 15 residues. CDR3 DNA sequence: TGTGCCAGCAGCTTGAAGGGCCACCGCACAGATACGCAGTATTTT. Translation gives CASSLKGHRTDTQYF.

The V gene is TRBV21-1, the J gene TRBJ2-2; TRBD2 is the table's D call and was not checked against the DNA. TRBV21-1 represents a pseudogene. CDR3 length: 18 amino acids. The CDR3 nucleotides are TGTGCCAGCAGCAAAGTGGGGCCAGCGGGGGCCAACACCGGGGAGCTGTTTTTT. Residues: CASSKVGPAGANTGELFF.

Only a few counts were recorded for this clone. The rearrangement uses TRBV7-9 and TRBJ1-2, with no clear D. The CDR3 has 12 amino acids. Germline CDR1 and CDR2: SEHNR and FQNEAQ (reference sequence). Trimming removed 2 bases at V and 7 bases at J, with 8 bases between. The CDR3 nucleotides read TGTGCCAGCAGCTTAAGTTCTGGTGGCTACACCTTC. This translates into CASSLSSGGYTF.

As to this clone: The germline gene is not matched at one end of the junction; a read error may be the cause. V usage is TRBV7-7 and J usage is TRBJ2-2; the D gene is possibly TRBD1 (5 bases). This CDR3 contains 16 residues. Germline V lookup: CDR1 SSHAT, CDR2 FNYEAQ (reference sequence). The chain's CDR3 is CASSSGGAANTGELFF. DNA for the CDR3: TGTGCTAGCAGCAGTGGTGGGGCTGCCAACACCGGGGAGCTGTTTTTT.

This chain links TRBV6-4 with TRBJ2-5; D assignment may be TRBD1 or TRBD2 (6 bases each). Trimming took 10 bases from V and 1 from J, leaving 22 bases between them. Germline CDR1 is MRHNA and CDR2 is SNTAGT. The CDR3 length is 16 residues. CDR3 bases: TGTGCCACCCCGAGGGGGGCACTATCCCCCCAAGAGACCCAGTACTTC. This encodes CATPRGALSPQETQYF.

The chain employs TRBV4-3 and TRBJ2-3; D might be TRBD1 (6 bases). This CDR3 is 15 amino acids long. Trimming shortened V by 2 bases and J by 4 bases, and 13 bases separated the two germline ends. CDR1 and CDR2 (germline): LGHNA, YSLEER. The CDR3 nucleotides are TGCGCCAGCAGCCAACAGACAGGTCCCCCAGATACGCAGTATTTT. This encodes CASSQQTGPPDTQYF.

V usage is TRBV10-3 and J usage is TRBJ1-2; 9 positions agree with TRBD1. The CDR3 extends over 15 amino acids. V shed 4 bases and J 2 bases; nucleotides not matched to a gene: 5. CDR1 ENHRY and CDR2 SYGVKD come from the germline V gene. CDR3: CAISVGTGQNYGYTF. As DNA, the CDR3 is TGTGCCATCAGTGTGGGGACAGGGCAAAACTATGGCTACACCTTC.

The rearrangement joins TRBV28 to TRBJ1-5; no clear D gene. V was cut by 6 bases and J by 10 bases, with 22 bases left in between. CDR3 length equals 15 residues. The germline V gene has CDR1 MDHEN and CDR2 SYDVKM. The CDR3 spells CASRSPTAPREPQHF. DNA of the CDR3: TGTGCCAGCAGGTCCCCCACGGCTCCCCGTGAACCCCAGCATTTT.

This clone was observed once. The chain couples TRBV2 to TRBJ2-2; weak D call: TRBD1 (6 bases). The CDR3 totals 14 residues. CDR1 and CDR2 (germline): SNHLY, FYNNEI. V was shortened by 5 bases and J by 3 bases, with 10 bases between the two germline ends. CDR3 amino acids: CASSRQEHTGELFF. The CDR3 DNA reads as TGTGCCAGCAGTAGACAGGAGCACACCGGGGAGCTGTTTTTT.

This clone was detected only once. The gene calls are TRBV10-3 and TRBJ1-5, with D unclear. The CDR3 is 15 residues long. V was shortened by 0 bases and J by 0 bases, with 6 bases between the two germline ends. Germline CDR1 is ENHRY and CDR2 is SYGVKD. The DNA for the CDR3 is TGTGCCATCAGTGAGTCTTCCCCTAGCAATCAGCCCCAGCATTTT. This gives the protein CAISESSPSNQPQHF.

This CDR3 is CASFGVGAPYSYEQYF. CDR3 nucleotides: TGCGCCAGCTTCGGGGTTGGGGCCCCGTACTCCTACGAGCAGTACTTC. The chain carries TRBV10-1 and TRBJ2-7; D might be TRBD1 or TRBD2, each matching 5 bases. This CDR3 has 16 residues. V was trimmed by 8 bases and J by 0 bases, leaving 20 bases between them. Germline values: CDR1 WNHNN, CDR2 SYGVQD (reference sequence).

The chain combines TRBV6-5 with TRBJ1-1; TRBD1 matches at 10 bases. V shed 6 bases, J shed 4 bases, and the junction held 2 bases outside the gene matches. Germline V gives CDR1 MNHEY, CDR2 SVGAGI. The CDR3 totals 13 residues. For the CDR3, the DNA is TGTGCCAGCAGGAGACAGGGGGCCACTGAAGCTTTCTTT. It yields the protein CASRRQGATEAFF.

This sequence joins TRBV5-6 and TRBJ2-2, with TRBD1 identical over 7 bases. Germline trimming cut 0 bases from V and 3 bases from J; bases unmatched to any gene: 2. This CDR3 spans 15 amino acids. Germline V gene data show CDR1 as SGHDT and CDR2 as YYEEEE. The CDR3, as DNA: TGTGCCAGCAGCTTGGGACAGGGATACACCGGGGAGCTGTTTTTT. Translating it yields CASSLGQGYTGELFF.

This sequence joins TRBV4-1 and TRBJ2-2; D unresolved. Germline V gene sequence: CDR1 MGHRA, CDR2 YSYEKL. This CDR3 has 15 residues. The V end lost 1 base, the J end lost 2 bases, and 8 bases lay between the germline ends. DNA of the CDR3: TGCGCCAGCAGCCAAGCGGGCCTAAACACCGGGGAGCTGTTTTTT. This encodes CASSQAGLNTGELFF.

The J gene is TRBJ2-3, the V gene TRBV5-4; 8 bases agree with TRBD2. Per the germline V gene, CDR1 is SGHNT and CDR2 is YYREEE (reference sequence). Unmatched junction bases numbered 16, after V lost 7 bases and J lost 6 bases. This CDR3 has 16 residues. The CDR3 DNA follows: TGTGCCAGCGGTCCTGGACCCGCGGGGGGCCTGGATACGCAGTATTTT. It specifies CASGPGPAGGLDTQYF.

The rearrangement joins TRBV19 to TRBJ2-3, with D perhaps matching TRBD1 (5 bases). The V gene lost 3 bases and the J gene lost 3 bases, with 10 bases spanning the gap. From germline, CDR1 is LNHDA and CDR2 SQIVND (reference sequence). The CDR3 sequence is 14 residues long. The CDR3: CASSIGRATDTQYF. CDR3 DNA sequence: TGTGCCAGTAGTATCGGCAGGGCGACAGATACGCAGTATTTT.

V usage is TRBV4-1 and J usage is TRBJ2-3, with TRBD1 as a possible D gene (5 bases). This CDR3 contains 14 residues. The germline gives CDR1 MGHRA, CDR2 YSYEKL. V shed 1 base and J shed 6 bases, with 11 bases lying between them. The CDR3 here is CASSQAGLLDTQYF. Here the CDR3 DNA reads TGCGCCAGCAGCCAAGCAGGGTTATTGGATACGCAGTATTTT.

This clone was recorded a few times. V gene TRBV18 combines with J gene TRBJ1-5, with D tentatively TRBD1 (6 bases). The V gene lost 4 bases and the J gene lost 3 bases, with 10 bases spanning the gap. The CDR3 runs to 14 residues. Germline V gene lookup returns CDR1 KGHSH and CDR2 LQKENI. Here the CDR3 reads CASSRGDNNQPQHF. In DNA form, the CDR3 reads TGTGCCAGCTCACGGGGGGACAACAATCAGCCCCAGCATTTT.

CDR3 amino acids: CASSLAGGDIYEQYF. The CDR3 bases are TGTGCCAGCAGTCTGGCGGGGGGCGATATCTACGAGCAGTACTTC. V usage is TRBV6-5 and J usage is TRBJ2-7; 8 positions match TRBD2. The ends lost 5 bases at V and 3 bases at J; junction bases unmatched: 9. The CDR3 is 15 amino acids. The germline V gene encodes CDR1 MNHEY and CDR2 SVGAGI.

The chain carries TRBV10-3 and TRBJ2-5; perhaps TRBD2 as D (5 bases). The CDR3 covers 13 residues. Trimming removed 8 bases at V and 1 base at J, with 11 bases between. In germline, CDR1 is ENHRY, CDR2 SYGVKD. The CDR3 bases are TGTGCCATCGGGCCGGGGATCCAAGAGACCCAGTACTTC. This codes for CAIGPGIQETQYF.

The chain employs TRBV27 and TRBJ2-7; TRBD1 is a possible D gene (5 bases). Trimming pared 5 bases from V and 2 bases from J, leaving 10 bases between. The CDR3 is 13 residues long. CDR1 is MNHEY, CDR2 SMNVEV, per germline (reference sequence). CDR3 sequence: CASSPREPYEQYF. Written as DNA, the CDR3 is TGTGCCAGCAGTCCCAGGGAACCCTACGAGCAGTACTTC.

The J gene is TRBJ1-2, the V gene TRBV5-5, with D hard to call. Germline CDR1 reads SGHKS; CDR2 reads YYEKEE (reference sequence). This CDR3 is built from 15 residues. Trimming stripped 4 bases from V and 4 bases from J, with 17 bases between. CDR3 bases: TGTGCCAGCAGCCTCGCTCGGACGGAAAGCTATGGCTACACCTTC. Its protein product is CASSLARTESYGYTF.